This T cell receptor (beta chain) was sequenced in a study of CD4 T cells in relation to SARS-CoV-2 and coronaviruses. Study-level results: Culture-expanded clones reflect memory recall rather than primary priming during culture. Crossreactivity was assessed only for spike protein, not other viral proteins.

Survey-level TCR-beta sequencing used DNA from CEF-cultured naive and memory CD4+ T cells. Sequencing used immunoSEQ multiplex PCR; TCRdb keeps in-frame clones, though not all of them. In the table there are about 36,000 clones, roughly 82% of which are singletons. With respect to this clone: Antigen: not known.

Germline V CDR1 and CDR2: SEHNR, FQNEAQ (reference sequence). V lost 1 base to trimming and J lost 7 bases, with 7 bases between them. The CDR3 runs 12 residues. The chain uses TRBV7-9 and TRBJ1-2; a weak D match, TRBD1 (6 bases). The clonotype was recovered from an adult with COVID-19. The sample consisted of memory CD4+ T cells from PBMCs, cultured in vitro. In nucleotides, the CDR3 is TGTGCCAGCAGCTTAGACAGGGCTGGCTACACCTTC. This translates into CASSLDRAGYTF.